This entry lists 25 T cell receptor beta chains sequenced from one sample in a study of shared clonotypes between healthy human individuals. Sequenced by immunoSEQ multiplex PCR; TCRdb stores in-frame clones only, minus some. The table lists some 900,000 clones, approximately 76% of them singletons. The specimen sequenced was memory CD4+ T cells sorted from blood. Subset reported: CD45RA-negative fraction. The receptor set was obtained from a man between 18 and 29 years old in good health.

This clone has only a few counts. J is TRBJ2-1 and V is TRBV28; TRBD1 is a possible D gene (6 bases). This CDR3 contains 15 residues. Trimming removed 7 bases at V and 3 bases at J, with 16 bases between. Germline loops: CDR1 MDHEN, CDR2 SYDVKM. The CDR3: CASTKDSSLYNEQFF. The CDR3 nucleotides read TGTGCCAGCACAAAGGACAGCTCCCTCTACAATGAGCAGTTCTTC.

The gene calls are TRBV10-3 and TRBJ1-3; a possible D gene is TRBD1 (5 bases). Trimming removed 6 bases at V and 7 bases at J, with 19 bases between. The CDR3 contains 15 residues. The germline V gene has CDR1 ENHRY and CDR2 SYGVKD. The CDR3 DNA is TGTGCCATCAGAGATGGGACCCCGGTGCGGAACACCATATATTTT. The encoded protein is CAIRDGTPVRNTIYF.

This chain connects TRBV27 to TRBJ2-5; possible D gene TRBD2, 5 bases. Germline-derived CDR1 and CDR2 are MNHEY and SMNVEV (reference sequence). The germline V and J ends were trimmed by 2 bases and 2 bases, with 21 bases remaining between them. CDR3 length: 18 amino acids. CDR3: CASSLDGLGIPGQETQYF. DNA for the CDR3: TGTGCCAGCAGTTTAGACGGCCTCGGGATCCCGGGGCAAGAGACCCAGTACTTC.

The chain has TRBV18 and TRBJ1-1; TRBD1 aligns across 7 bases. This CDR3 contains 13 residues. The V gene end was trimmed by 6 bases and the J gene end by 7 bases; junction bases not matched to a gene: 8. Germline CDR1 reads KGHSH; CDR2 reads LQKENI. CDR3 sequence reads: CASSTGVNNEAFF. The CDR3 region has the DNA TGTGCCAGCTCCACAGGGGTTAATAATGAAGCTTTCTTT.

This chain joins TRBV6-1 and TRBJ1-6; perhaps TRBD1 as D (6 bases). The V and J ends lost 8 bases and 7 bases respectively, with 15 bases between them. Germline V lookup: CDR1 MNHNS, CDR2 SASEGT. This CDR3 spans 14 amino acids. The CDR3 sequence is CASFNGRGNSPLHF. DNA for the CDR3: TGTGCCAGCTTCAACGGCAGGGGAAATTCACCCCTCCACTTT.

The gene calls are TRBV12-5 and TRBJ2-1; D unclear. CDR3 size: 15 residues. Looked up from germline, CDR1 is LGHNT and CDR2 is FRNRAP. Trimming cost V 1 base and J 3 bases, with 10 bases left between them. Written as DNA, the CDR3 is TGTGCTAGTGGTTTGGGGGGATCCGTCTACAATGAGCAGTTCTTC. Its translation: CASGLGGSVYNEQFF.

The chain employs TRBV5-6 and TRBJ1-1, with 9 bases identical to TRBD1. The length of the CDR3 is 14 residues. With V trimmed by 0 bases and J by 9 bases, 6 bases remained unmatched. Germline V gene data show CDR1 as SGHDT and CDR2 as YYEEEE. The CDR3 bases are TGTGCCAGCAGCTTGGTGGTAGGACAGGGGAAAGCTTTCTTT. Translated: CASSLVVGQGKAFF.

The chain has TRBV10-3 and TRBJ2-4; no reliable D call. CDR1 ENHRY and CDR2 SYGVKD come from the germline V gene. Deletions cut 0 bases from V and 0 bases from J, with 9 bases between. CDR3 length: 16 residues. The CDR3 sequence is CAISESRSLAKNIQYF. The CDR3 bases are TGTGCCATCAGTGAGTCGAGAAGCCTAGCCAAAAACATTCAGTACTTC.

Only one count was recorded for this clone. The J gene is TRBJ1-5, the V gene TRBV5-3, with TRBD1 identical over 9 bases. TRBV5-3 is annotated as an ORF whose role is uncertain. V was pared by 4 bases and J by 4 bases, with 3 bases of the junction left unmatched. The CDR3 sequence is 14 residues long. This CDR3 is CARSPGQGNQPQHF. As DNA, the CDR3 is TGTGCCAGAAGCCCGGGACAGGGAAATCAGCCCCAGCATTTT.

The chain has TRBV6-5 and TRBJ2-4, with D perhaps TRBD2 (5 bases). The CDR3 totals 12 residues. CDR1 and CDR2 (germline): MNHEY, SVGAGI. Trimming removed 8 bases from V and 2 bases from J, with 7 bases in between. The CDR3 bases are TGTGCCAGCGCCGGGACCAAAAACATTCAGTACTTC. Translating gives CASAGTKNIQYF.

This chain connects TRBV7-9 to TRBJ1-1; 10 bases align to TRBD1. This CDR3 is 15 amino acids long. Germline V CDR1 and CDR2: SEHNR, FQNEAQ (reference sequence). V shed 5 bases and J 8 bases; nucleotides not matched to a gene: 11. The CDR3 DNA follows: TGTGCCAGCAGCCTTGACAGGGGGCGAAGAGGGGAAGCTTTCTTT. It codes for CASSLDRGRRGEAFF. The variable domain in full, with the rest retrieved from reference TRBV7-9 and TRBJ1-1, is DTGVSQNPRHKITKRGQNVTFRCDPISEHNRLYWYRQTLGQGPEFLTYFQNEAQLEKSRLLSDRFSAERPKGSFSTLEIQRTEQGDSAMYLCASSLDRGRRGEAFFGQGTRLTVV.

Written as DNA, the CDR3 is TGCGCCAGCGCCCGGGACGGAACCTACGAGCAGTACTTC. Its translation is CASARDGTYEQYF. The J gene is TRBJ2-7, the V gene TRBV5-1; D tentatively reads TRBD1 or TRBD2 (5 bases each). This CDR3 has 13 residues. Germline CDR1 reads SGHRS; CDR2 reads YFSETQ. The V end lost 7 bases, the J end lost 2 bases, and 13 bases lay between the germline ends.

V gene TRBV11-2 combines with J gene TRBJ2-7; 7 bases line up with TRBD2. This CDR3 spans 15 amino acids. V gave up 5 bases and J gave up 2 bases; unmatched junction bases: 9. CDR1 SGHAT and CDR2 FQNNGV come from the germline V gene. CDR3 nucleotides: TGTGCCAGCAGCCCTGAGATAGCGGGTCCCTACGAGCAGTACTTC. It encodes CASSPEIAGPYEQYF.

The rearrangement uses TRBV5-6 and TRBJ2-2; TRBD1 aligns across 10 bases. CDR3 size: 14 residues. J gave up 6 bases and V 2 bases, and 1 base lay outside the gene matches. Looked up from germline, CDR1 is SGHDT and CDR2 is YYEEEE. The CDR3 DNA sequence: TGTGCCAGCAGCTTTGGACAGGGGGCCGGGGAGCTGTTTTTT. Its protein is CASSFGQGAGELFF.

Points on this clone: Other DNA sequences within the sample encode an identical CDR3. This chain connects TRBV7-2 to TRBJ2-3; D remains unclear. Germline-derived CDR1 and CDR2 are SGHTA and FQGNSA. The CDR3 spans 14 residues. Trimming took off 2 bases at V and 0 bases at J, with 6 bases between the two ends. The CDR3 region has the DNA TGTGCCAGCAGCTTACGGGCGAGCACAGATACGCAGTATTTT. This encodes CASSLRASTDTQYF. Combining the CDR3 with reference TRBV7-2 and TRBJ2-3 gives the whole variable domain GAGVSQSPSNKVTEKGKDVELRCDPISGHTALYWYRQSLGQGLEFLIYFQGNSAPDKSGLPSDRFSAERTGGSVSTLTIQRTQQEDSAVYLCASSLRASTDTQYFGPGTRLTVL.

This chain joins TRBV4-3 and TRBJ1-4; no reliable D call. CDR3 size: 18 residues. V lost 0 bases and J lost 11, with 25 bases in between. CDR1 and CDR2 (germline): LGHNA, YSLEER. This CDR3 is CASSQEVGRQTSLGKLFF. The CDR3 DNA follows: TGCGCCAGCAGCCAAGAGGTAGGCCGGCAAACAAGCCTCGGGAAACTGTTTTTT.

This clone is a singleton in its sample. The J gene is TRBJ2-7, the V gene TRBV10-3; 7 bases line up with TRBD2. J gave up 6 bases and V 3 bases, and 2 bases lay outside the gene matches. The CDR3 is made up of 12 amino acids. Germline CDR1 is ENHRY and CDR2 is SYGVKD. The CDR3 DNA sequence: TGTGCCATCAGTGACACGGGAGGCGAGCAGTACTTC. Translated: CAISDTGGEQYF.

The chain uses TRBV30 and TRBJ1-2, with D uncertain. The CDR3 spans 15 residues. The ends were cut back, 0 bases at V and 5 bases at J, with 16 bases in the middle. CDR1 is GTSNPN and CDR2 is SVGIG in the germline V gene (reference sequence). The CDR3: CAWSVTGYEAYGYTF. In DNA form, the CDR3 reads TGTGCCTGGAGTGTGACCGGGTATGAGGCATATGGCTACACCTTC.

The CDR3 is CASSLAGRSGYTF. In DNA form, the CDR3 reads TGCGCCAGCAGCTTGGCGGGACGAAGTGGCTACACCTTC. J is TRBJ1-2 and V is TRBV5-1; the D gene is possibly TRBD1 (5 bases). CDR3 size: 13 residues. Trimming stripped 0 bases from V and 7 bases from J, with 10 bases between. Germline V gene sequence: CDR1 SGHRS, CDR2 YFSETQ.

The chain links TRBV7-2 to TRBJ1-2; D is perhaps TRBD1 (5 bases). The V gene's germline CDR1 is SGHTA and CDR2 FQGNSA. The CDR3 loop spans 12 amino acids. V dropped 4 bases and J dropped 8 bases, with 11 bases sitting between them. The DNA of the CDR3 is TGTGCCAGCAGCTGGGACTGGTTCGGCTACACCTTC. This encodes CASSWDWFGYTF. Full variable domain (outside the CDR3, taken from reference TRBV7-2 and TRBJ1-2): GAGVSQSPSNKVTEKGKDVELRCDPISGHTALYWYRQSLGQGLEFLIYFQGNSAPDKSGLPSDRFSAERTGGSVSTLTIQRTQQEDSAVYLCASSWDWFGYTFGSGTRLTVV.

There are a few counts of this clone. The chain combines TRBV30 with TRBJ2-1; possibly TRBD2 for D (6 bases). The CDR3 spans 14 residues. In germline, CDR1 is GTSNPN, CDR2 SVGIG (reference sequence). The ends were cut back, 6 bases at V and 10 bases at J, with 22 bases in the middle. CDR3 nucleotides: TGTGCCTGCGTTCGGGGGACCGCTCTTAACGAGCAGTTCTTC. It translates to CACVRGTALNEQFF.

The chain joins TRBV9 to TRBJ1-1; possible D gene TRBD1, 5 bases. V dropped 0 bases and J dropped 7 bases, with 13 bases sitting between them. Germline CDR1 reads SGDLS; CDR2 reads YYNGEE. This CDR3 is built from 14 residues. The CDR3 region has the DNA TGTGCCAGCAGCGTAGAGGGGAGGGGCCGTGAAGCTTTCTTT. This encodes CASSVEGRGREAFF. Combining the CDR3 with reference TRBV9 and TRBJ1-1 gives the whole variable domain DSGVTQTPKHLITATGQRVTLRCSPRSGDLSVYWYQQSLDQGLQFLIQYYNGEERAKGNILERFSAQQFPDLHSELNLSSLELGDSALYFCASSVEGRGREAFFGQGTRLTVV.

The gene calls are TRBV27 and TRBJ1-6; possibly TRBD1 for D (5 bases). Trimming stripped 3 bases from V and 5 bases from J, with 11 bases between. There are 15 residues in the CDR3. CDR1 and CDR2 (germline): MNHEY, SMNVEV (reference sequence). CDR3 bases: TGTGCCAGCAGTTTCGGGACGGGAGATAATTCACCCCTCCACTTT. This sequence encodes CASSFGTGDNSPLHF.

The genes are TRBV9 and TRBJ2-7; possibly TRBD1 or TRBD2 for D (5 bases each). The CDR3 sequence is 14 residues long. The V gene lost 2 bases and the J gene lost 2 bases, with 11 bases spanning the gap. CDR1 is SGDLS and CDR2 is YYNGEE in the germline V gene. In nucleotides, the CDR3 is TGTGCCAGCAGCGTCAGAGGGGAGACCTACGAGCAGTACTTC. Amino acid sequence: CASSVRGETYEQYF.

This clone was observed a single time. V gene TRBV19 combines with J gene TRBJ2-7, with a possible D match to TRBD1 (6 bases). V lost 10 bases, J lost 3 bases, and 13 bases lay in between. In germline, CDR1 is LNHDA, CDR2 SQIVND (reference sequence). The length of the CDR3 is 12 residues. The CDR3: CATRTAGYEQYF. The CDR3 bases are TGTGCCACACGGACAGCTGGCTACGAGCAGTACTTC.